Described below is a single TCR beta chain sequence and its context. Antigen specificity is unknown. Germline V gene sequence: CDR1 MNHEY, CDR2 SVGAGI. CDR3 size: 15 residues. V lost 2 bases, J lost 3 bases, and 12 bases lay in between. The data originate from a study of cytomegalovirus exposure and HLA in healthy donors. Study-wide results and caveats: As immune exposure information, only CMV serostatus was available. Cytomegalovirus-associated status was assigned to roughly 160 TCR beta chains.

It was with 60 Vbeta and 13 Jbeta primers that the PCR ran. The repertoire was sequenced with immunoSEQ multiplex PCR; TCRdb's copy has only in-frame clones and lacks some. The table includes some 210,000 clones, approximately 82% detected once. The sample taken for sequencing was PBMCs. The V and J genes are TRBV6-5 and TRBJ2-3; TRBD2 is a possible D gene (6 bases). The sequence derives from a male donor in good health and CMV-seronegative. As DNA, the CDR3 is TGTGCCAGCAGTTACGACGGGAGTGGAACAGATACGCAGTATTTT. Its translation: CASSYDGSGTDTQYF.